This T cell receptor beta chain came from a study of pediatric ulcerative colitis. General observations from the study: A couple of rectal clonotypes were found only in ulcerative colitis patients, all of them. A couple of patients' blood samples yielded substantially fewer templates.

This was a survey-level run. Here immunoSEQ multiplex PCR was the method, and the copy in TCRdb shows in-frame clones only, minus some. The table records tens of thousands of clones, 75% to 90% of them present only once. Regarding this clone: The antigen is undetermined.

Blood was drawn at the time of colonoscopy. The V gene's germline CDR1 is LNHDA and CDR2 SQIVND (reference sequence). Germline trimming cut 6 bases from V and 0 bases from J; bases unmatched to any gene: 13. This CDR3 comprises 18 residues. The V gene is TRBV19, the J gene TRBJ1-5; 8 nucleotides align to TRBD1. This TCR was recovered from a boy aged 10-17 years who was a control in a study of pediatric ulcerative colitis. Sequenced material: blood. CDR3: CASRVGQGTLDSNQPQHF. CDR3 DNA sequence: TGTGCCAGTAGGGTTGGACAGGGCACCCTTGATAGCAATCAGCCCCAGCATTTT.